The present T cell receptor (beta chain) was sequenced within a study of T cell changes during pregnancy in multiple sclerosis. The protocol was immunoSEQ multiplex PCR, while the TCRdb copy is restricted to in-frame clones and leaves out a portion. The table lists under 80,000 clones, more than 85% of them singletons. CDR1 and CDR2 (germline): SEHNR, FQNEAQ (reference sequence). The V end was cut by 2 bases, the J end by 7 bases, with 11 bases between. This CDR3 has 13 amino acids. The origin of this receptor is a female donor with multiple sclerosis, enrolled in a pregnancy study. This chain joins TRBV7-9 and TRBJ1-2; weak D call: TRBD1 (6 bases). The starting material was peripheral blood, obtained in the second trimester of pregnancy. Here the CDR3 reads CASSLREGGGYTF. The CDR3 DNA sequence: TGTGCCAGCAGCTTAAGGGAAGGGGGTGGCTACACCTTC.